The T cell receptor beta chain under discussion was sequenced for a study of Graves' ophthalmopathy and Graves' hyperthyroidism. The overall study: Upon initial diagnosis and before any treatment, peripheral blood was collected.

The CDR3 is 18 residues long. Germline CDR1 KGHSH, CDR2 LQKENI. V was pared by 3 bases and J by 7 bases, with 16 bases of the junction left unmatched. This clonotype was found a few times. Clinical symptoms, serum thyroxine, TRAb, thyroid ultrasound and orbital computed tomography determined diagnosis. As the template, RNA transcripts were used to amplify TCR beta CDR3 regions. The authors performed first-round RT-PCR with HTBI primers and then a second-round multiplex PCR. TCRdb re-called the multiplex PCR reads through MiXCR, storing one row per CDR3 protein. Of about 390,000 distinct CDR3 sequences listed, about 17% are singletons.

This sequence originates from an adult woman with stable Graves' hyperthyroidism. Input material: peripheral blood. The genes are TRBV18 and TRBJ2-7; 12 positions match TRBD2. CDR3 residues: CASSPTHSTSGSSQEQYF. CDR3 sequence (DNA): TGTGCCAGCTCACCGACTCACTCGACTAGCGGGAGCTCTCAGGAGCAGTACTTC.